A selection of T cell receptor beta chains follows, all from one sample in a study of blood T cell repertoires in COVID-19. Clones were sequenced by immunoSEQ multiplex PCR, and TCRdb holds only the in-frame ones, with some missing. The sample holds about 130,000 clones, 70% to 85% seen once. The sequenced sample consisted of peripheral blood. These receptor sequences come from a man aged 55 to 70 who had recovered from COVID-19. Both conserved end residues are part of each CDR3. D genes are given only for firm matches. Clone size is not always given. Where it is, it says once, few, many or a class for expanded clones.

v_call	cdr3_length	d_call	j_call	clone_size	cdr3_aa	cdr3_nt
TRBV6-5	14	TRBD1	TRBJ1-5	-	CASTGGQENQPQHF	TGTGCCAGCACCGGGGGACAGGAGAATCAGCCCCAGCATTTT
TRBV29-1	13	-	TRBJ2-7	once	CSVGLASSYEQYF	TGCAGCGTTGGCCTAGCGAGCTCCTACGAGCAGTACTTC
TRBV7-6	15	-	TRBJ1-6	-	CASSPLQGYNSPLHF	TGTGCCAGCAGCCCACTACAGGGATACAATTCACCCCTCCACTTT
TRBV5-1	14	TRBD1	TRBJ2-2	-	CASMAAGGTGELFF	TGCGCCAGCATGGCGGCAGGGGGAACCGGGGAGCTGTTTTTT
TRBV20-1	11	-	TRBJ2-5	few	CSASPRETQYF	TGCAGTGCTAGTCCTCGGGAGACCCAGTACTTC
TRBV15	17	TRBD1	TRBJ1-3	many	CATSRVGQGASGNTIYF	TGTGCCACCAGCAGAGTAGGACAGGGGGCTTCTGGAAACACCATATATTTT
TRBV30	16	TRBD1	TRBJ1-2	-	CAWRLQGRRSNYGYTF	TGTGCCTGGAGGCTACAGGGGAGGAGGTCGAACTATGGCTACACCTTC
TRBV20-1	16	TRBD2	TRBJ2-5	-	CSASGRAGGLQETQYF	TGCAGTGCTAGTGGGCGAGCGGGGGGATTACAAGAGACCCAGTACTTC
TRBV29-1	13	-	TRBJ1-5	-	CSVAAGVNQPQHF	TGCAGCGTTGCAGCGGGGGTCAATCAGCCCCAGCATTTT
TRBV6-4	16	TRBD1	TRBJ2-2	-	CASSPGQGARTGELFF	TGTGCCAGCAGTCCTGGACAGGGGGCGCGGACCGGGGAGCTGTTTTTT
TRBV6-5	15	-	TRBJ2-5	-	CASSYSTGDQETQYF	TGTGCCAGCAGTTACTCAACAGGCGACCAAGAGACCCAGTACTTC
TRBV7-2	15	-	TRBJ1-6	-	CASSFNRANGSPLHF	TGTGCCAGCAGCTTTAACAGGGCCAATGGGTCACCCCTCCACTTT
TRBV7-9	16	TRBD2	TRBJ2-2	-	CASTLDSGRAAGELFF	TGTGCCAGCACCCTGGATAGCGGGAGGGCCGCCGGGGAGCTGTTTTTT
TRBV6-6	13	TRBD1	TRBJ2-1	once	CASRTGETNEQFF	TGTGCCAGCAGGACAGGGGAAACCAATGAGCAGTTCTTC
TRBV14	15	TRBD2	TRBJ2-7	-	CASSLRGGRLYEQYF	TGTGCCAGCAGCCTACGCGGGGGACGACTCTACGAGCAGTACTTC
TRBV5-6	16	TRBD1	TRBJ2-3	-	CASSLRDRGGTDTQYF	TGTGCCAGCAGCCTAAGGGACAGGGGTGGAACAGATACGCAGTATTTT